These T cell receptor beta chains were read from a single sample in a study of CD8+ T cells in alopecia areata. The data were produced by immunoSEQ multiplex PCR, yet TCRdb's version contains in-frame clones alone and is incomplete. Of fewer than 250,000 clones detected, approximately 38% appear once; the ten largest clones hold 0.48%. The input for sequencing was CD4+ T cells sorted from blood, taken at approximately week 30, from a patient treated with tofacitinib. The source of these receptors is a human donor with alopecia areata. Both conserved end residues are part of each CDR3. D genes are given only for firm matches. Where a row states a size, it is once, few, many or the class of an expanded clone; other rows omit it.

clone size: few
D gene: TRBD1
J gene: TRBJ1-1
V gene: TRBV6-4
CDR3 length: 14
CDR3 protein: CASSDGTGGTEAFF
CDR3 DNA: TGTGCCAGCAGTGACGGGACAGGGGGCACTGAAGCTTTCTTT

clone size: .
D gene: TRBD1
J gene: TRBJ1-2
V gene: TRBV19
CDR3 length: 15
CDR3 protein: CASSTPGGLRNGYTF
CDR3 DNA: TGTGCCAGTAGTACCCCAGGGGGACTCAGGAATGGCTACACCTTC

clone size: few
D gene: .
J gene: TRBJ1-4
V gene: TRBV7-8
CDR3 length: 14
CDR3 protein: CASSLDAREEKLFF
CDR3 DNA: TGTGCCAGCAGCTTAGACGCCAGGGAGGAAAAACTGTTTTTT

clone size: few
D gene: .
J gene: TRBJ2-1
V gene: TRBV19
CDR3 length: 15
CDR3 protein: CASSPRGAAANEQFF
CDR3 DNA: TGTGCCAGTAGTCCCCGGGGGGCCGCGGCCAATGAGCAGTTCTTC

clone size: .
D gene: TRBD1
J gene: TRBJ1-1
V gene: TRBV14
CDR3 length: 17
CDR3 protein: CASSQYLNIQGSTEAFF
CDR3 DNA: TGTGCCAGCAGCCAGTACTTAAACATACAGGGGTCCACTGAAGCTTTCTTT

clone size: .
D gene: .
J gene: TRBJ2-5
V gene: TRBV29-1
CDR3 length: 12
CDR3 protein: CSVEIAGATQYF
CDR3 DNA: TGCAGCGTTGAAATAGCAGGTGCGACCCAGTACTTC

clone size: .
D gene: TRBD1
J gene: TRBJ1-2
V gene: TRBV7-2
CDR3 length: 14
CDR3 protein: CASSLTGFFYGYTF
CDR3 DNA: TGTGCCAGCAGCTTGACAGGGTTTTTTTATGGCTACACCTTC

clone size: .
D gene: .
J gene: TRBJ1-5
V gene: TRBV5-1
CDR3 length: 14
CDR3 protein: CASSSGTDNQPQHF
CDR3 DNA: TGCGCCAGCAGCTCCGGGACGGACAATCAGCCCCAGCATTTT

clone size: .
D gene: .
J gene: TRBJ2-1
V gene: TRBV6-5
CDR3 length: 15
CDR3 protein: CASRDSGSSYNEQFF
CDR3 DNA: TGTGCCAGCCGGGACAGCGGGAGTTCTTACAATGAGCAGTTCTTC

clone size: many
D gene: .
J gene: TRBJ1-1
V gene: TRBV7-9
CDR3 length: 12
CDR3 protein: CASSSDQGIAFF
CDR3 DNA: TGTGCCAGCAGCTCTGACCAGGGGATCGCTTTCTTT

clone size: .
D gene: .
J gene: TRBJ2-1
V gene: TRBV7-9
CDR3 length: 14
CDR3 protein: CASSLGRGSDEQFF
CDR3 DNA: TGTGCCAGCAGCTTAGGTCGAGGGAGCGATGAGCAGTTCTTC